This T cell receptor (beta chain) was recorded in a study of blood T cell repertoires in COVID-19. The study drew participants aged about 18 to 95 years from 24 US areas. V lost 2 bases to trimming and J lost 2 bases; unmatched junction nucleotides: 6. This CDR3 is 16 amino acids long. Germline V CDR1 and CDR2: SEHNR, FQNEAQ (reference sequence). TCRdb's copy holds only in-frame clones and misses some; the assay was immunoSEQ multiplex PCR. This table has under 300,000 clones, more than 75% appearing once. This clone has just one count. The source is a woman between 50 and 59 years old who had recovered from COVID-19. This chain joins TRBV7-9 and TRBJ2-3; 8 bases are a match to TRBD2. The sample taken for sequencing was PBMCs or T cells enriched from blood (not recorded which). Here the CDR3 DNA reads TGTGCCAGCAGCTTATTAGTGACTAGCGCCACAGATACGCAGTATTTT. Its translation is CASSLLVTSATDTQYF.